The subject of this entry is one T cell receptor beta chain. These data are taken from a study of T cell changes during pregnancy in multiple sclerosis. Generated by immunoSEQ multiplex PCR, the TCRdb table keeps only in-frame clones and is missing some. The sample lists 40,000 to 50,000 clones, about 94% occurring once. V was cut by 4 bases and J by 8 bases, with 20 bases left in between. The CDR3 runs to 15 residues. CDR1 is ENHRY and CDR2 is SYGVKD in the germline V gene. The receptor was derived from a female donor with multiple sclerosis, enrolled in a pregnancy study. The sample was CD4+ T cells from peripheral blood mononuclear cells, taken in the first trimester of pregnancy. V gene TRBV10-3 combines with J gene TRBJ1-2; D is perhaps TRBD1 (5 bases). CDR3 bases: TGTGCCATCAGTGGAGGCCGACAGAGACCTATGGGCTACACCTTC. Its protein is CAISGGRQRPMGYTF.